Below are 25 T cell receptor beta chains sequenced from a single sample in a study of cytomegalovirus exposure and HLA in healthy donors. PCR primers comprised 60 Vbeta and 13 Jbeta primers. Produced via immunoSEQ multiplex PCR; TCRdb's table is partial and in-frame only. There are around 130,000 clones in the sample; roughly 71% occur only once, and around 5.5% lies in the top ten. The sequenced sample was PBMCs. These receptors were collected from a woman between 50 and 59 years old in good health and CMV-seropositive.

For this clone: In the same sample, other DNA sequences code for this CDR3. This chain connects TRBV27 to TRBJ2-1; D perhaps matches TRBD2 (6 bases). Germline CDR1 and CDR2: MNHEY and SMNVEV (reference sequence). This CDR3 has 14 residues. Trimming removed 6 bases from V and 6 bases from J, with 15 bases in between. The CDR3 coding sequence is TGTGCCAGCAGCCCCGGGACGGAGGGCAATGAGCAGTTCTTC. It yields the protein CASSPGTEGNEQFF.

This clone has a single count. The rearrangement uses TRBV7-9 and TRBJ1-6; D is uncertain. The CDR3 runs 15 residues. V was clipped by 7 bases and J by 0 bases, with 10 bases between them. Germline CDR1 is SEHNR and CDR2 is FQNEAQ (reference sequence). The CDR3 region has the DNA TGTGCCAGCATGCCAGCGAGCTCCTATAATTCACCCCTCCACTTT. Its protein is CASMPASSYNSPLHF.

This rearrangement joins TRBV4-2 to TRBJ2-5; D perhaps matches TRBD2 (6 bases). Per germline, CDR1 LGHNA and CDR2 YNFKEQ. V was trimmed by 4 bases and J by 4 bases, leaving 13 bases between them. This CDR3 comprises 14 residues. The CDR3 region is CASSPGGALETQYF. CDR3 bases: TGTGCCAGCAGCCCCGGGGGTGCCCTAGAGACCCAGTACTTC.

This clone was seen a handful of times. J is TRBJ2-5 and V is TRBV5-4; the match to TRBD2 covers 12 bases. Losses at the gene ends were 0 bases for V and 2 bases for J; bases not matched to a gene: 2. Germline loops: CDR1 SGHNT, CDR2 YYREEE (reference sequence). This CDR3 contains 16 residues. This CDR3 reads CASSLGTSGVQETQYF. DNA for the CDR3: TGTGCCAGCAGCTTGGGGACTAGCGGGGTACAAGAGACCCAGTACTTC.

This sequence joins TRBV5-5 and TRBJ2-7; D perhaps matches TRBD2 (5 bases). CDR3 size: 16 residues. Trimming took off 4 bases at V and 3 bases at J, with 20 bases between the two ends. CDR1 and CDR2 (germline): SGHKS, YYEKEE (reference sequence). The CDR3 coding sequence is TGTGCCAGCAGCCACGATAGTGCTCGGGATTTCTACGAGCAGTACTTC. It translates to CASSHDSARDFYEQYF.

The rearrangement joins TRBV7-8 to TRBJ2-1, with D perhaps TRBD1 (6 bases). Germline V gene data show CDR1 as SGHVS and CDR2 as FQNEAQ. Deletions cut 2 bases from V and 0 bases from J, with 11 bases between. The CDR3 runs 16 residues. CDR3 region: CASSLNGQSSYNEQFF. DNA of the CDR3: TGTGCCAGCAGCTTAAACGGACAGAGCTCCTACAATGAGCAGTTCTTC.

The chain joins TRBV7-8 to TRBJ2-5; tentatively, D is TRBD1 (5 bases). This CDR3 region has 13 residues. Looked up from germline, CDR1 is SGHVS and CDR2 is FQNEAQ. Trimming stripped 0 bases from V and 5 bases from J, with 7 bases between. In DNA form, the CDR3 reads TGTGCCAGCAGCTTAGCTGGGGCGGAGACCCAGTACTTC. Its translation: CASSLAGAETQYF.

V gene TRBV27 combines with J gene TRBJ1-1; 7 bases fit TRBD1. V shed 6 bases and J 3 bases; nucleotides not matched to a gene: 13. Germline assignment: CDR1 MNHEY and CDR2 SMNVEV (reference sequence). The CDR3 loop spans 16 amino acids. CDR3 nucleotide sequence: TGTGCCAGCAGAGGGGGGAACAGGGGTAGGTACACTGAAGCTTTCTTT. This codes for CASRGGNRGRYTEAFF.

The chain joins TRBV6-5 to TRBJ1-1; D is ambiguous. CDR3 length: 13 residues. The germline V gene has CDR1 MNHEY and CDR2 SVGAGI. V was shortened by 5 bases and J by 10 bases, with 17 bases between the two germline ends. CDR3 in amino acids: CASSEELRRGAFF. CDR3 nucleotides: TGTGCCAGCAGTGAAGAACTAAGGCGAGGAGCTTTCTTT.

This clone has only one observation. V and J are TRBV13 and TRBJ2-7; perhaps TRBD1 as D (6 bases). The CDR3 spans 15 residues. Between the trimmed V and J ends, which lost 0 bases and 4 bases, there was a span of 13 bases. Germline V gene data show CDR1 as PRHDT and CDR2 as FYEKMQ (reference sequence). CDR3 coding DNA: TGTGCCAGCAGCTTAGGCTCTGGCAGGGGATACGAGCAGTACTTC. The encoded protein is CASSLGSGRGYEQYF.

Of note for this clone: Additional DNA sequences in this sample encode the identical CDR3. V usage is TRBV6-1 and J usage is TRBJ1-1; perhaps TRBD1 as D (5 bases). V was cut by 2 bases and J by 1 base, with 11 bases left in between. Germline assignment: CDR1 MNHNS and CDR2 SASEGT. The CDR3 spans 15 residues. DNA of the CDR3: TGTGCCAGCAGTGAAATGCAGGGTTGGAACACTGAAGCTTTCTTT. This sequence encodes CASSEMQGWNTEAFF.

The chain carries TRBV6-5 and TRBJ1-1; D is ambiguous. Germline V lookup: CDR1 MNHEY, CDR2 SVGAGI. Trimming removed 5 bases from V and 1 base from J, with 8 bases in between. The CDR3 sequence is 13 residues long. Here the CDR3 reads CASSETGNTEAFF. CDR3 DNA: TGTGCCAGCAGTGAGACGGGGAACACTGAAGCTTTCTTT.

The gene calls are TRBV5-8 and TRBJ1-3, with unresolved D. V gave up 2 bases and J gave up 2 bases, with 11 bases separating them. Per the germline V gene, CDR1 is SGHTS and CDR2 is YDEGEE. This CDR3 region has 15 residues. CDR3 residues: CASSLVAGTGNTIYF. CDR3 DNA sequence: TGTGCCAGCAGCTTAGTAGCCGGCACTGGAAACACCATATATTTT. Full variable domain (rest looked up from reference TRBV5-8 and TRBJ1-3): EAGVTQSPTHLIKTRGQQATLRCSPISGHTSVYWYQQALGLGLQFLLWYDEGEERNRGNFPPRFSGRQFPNYSSELNVNALELEDSALYLCASSLVAGTGNTIYFGEGSWLTVV.

The chain uses TRBV29-1 and TRBJ2-1; D remains ambiguous. This CDR3 region has 13 residues. The germline V gene encodes CDR1 SQVTM and CDR2 ANQGSEA. V lost 4 bases and J 4 bases, leaving 11 bases between the germline ends. This CDR3 reads CSVATPSYNEQFF. The CDR3 nucleotides read TGCAGCGTTGCAACACCCTCTTACAATGAGCAGTTCTTC.

The gene calls are TRBV2 and TRBJ2-5, with D unclear. The CDR3 loop spans 14 amino acids. Germline lookup yields CDR1 SNHLY and CDR2 FYNNEI. V was shortened by 1 base and J by 1 base, with 7 bases between the two germline ends. CDR3 nucleotide sequence: TGTGCCAGCAGTGAAGACAGCCCCCAAGAGACCCAGTACTTC. Residues: CASSEDSPQETQYF.

The genes are TRBV29-1 and TRBJ1-1; D uncertain. Germline V gene sequence: CDR1 SQVTM, CDR2 ANQGSEA. Trimming removed 7 bases from V and 1 base from J, with 10 bases in between. The CDR3 runs to 12 residues. CDR3 amino acids: CSGWAGNTEAFF. The CDR3 DNA reads as TGCAGCGGGTGGGCTGGGAACACTGAAGCTTTCTTT.

In its sample, this clone was seen a few times. The V and J genes are TRBV6-5 and TRBJ1-1, with D tentatively TRBD1 (6 bases). The V end lost 2 bases, the J end lost 7 bases, and 8 bases lay between the germline ends. Germline V gene lookup returns CDR1 MNHEY and CDR2 SVGAGI. This CDR3 has 12 amino acids. CDR3: CASSYDRFEAFF. As DNA, the CDR3 is TGTGCCAGCAGTTACGACAGGTTTGAAGCTTTCTTT.

This clone has just a few counts. Within the sample, other DNA sequences also encode this same CDR3. The gene calls are TRBV7-9 and TRBJ1-6; D uncertain. Germline V lookup: CDR1 SEHNR, CDR2 FQNEAQ (reference sequence). The CDR3 covers 13 residues. V gave up 2 bases and J gave up 7 bases, with 6 bases separating them. This chain's CDR3 is CASSLQENSPLHF. For the CDR3, the DNA is TGTGCCAGCAGCTTACAGGAAAATTCACCCCTCCACTTT.

This clone occurred once. The rearrangement joins TRBV7-7 to TRBJ2-5; tentatively, D is TRBD1 (5 bases). V was trimmed by 5 bases and J by 5 bases, leaving 15 bases between them. This CDR3 comprises 14 residues. Germline values: CDR1 SSHAT, CDR2 FNYEAQ (reference sequence). CDR3 DNA: TGTGCCAGCAGCCCAACAGGAGCTCGGGAGACCCAGTACTTC. Its translation: CASSPTGARETQYF.

The chain couples TRBV5-4 to TRBJ2-7; TRBD1 matches at 7 bases. The V and J ends lost 0 bases and 6 bases, in that order; junction bases with no gene match: 3. Germline V gene sequence: CDR1 SGHNT, CDR2 YYREEE (reference sequence). This CDR3 region has 13 residues. Here the CDR3 reads CASSLGQGCEQYF. DNA for the CDR3: TGTGCCAGCAGCTTGGGACAGGGTTGCGAGCAGTACTTC.

The V call is TRBV11-2, the J call TRBJ2-3, with 7 bases lining up with TRBD2. Losses at the gene ends were 3 bases for V and 2 bases for J; bases not matched to a gene: 2. CDR1 and CDR2 (germline): SGHAT, FQNNGV. This CDR3 contains 14 residues. The CDR3 DNA is TGTGCCAGCAGCTTCGGGACTACCACAGATACGCAGTATTTT. Amino acids: CASSFGTTTDTQYF. Combining the CDR3 with reference TRBV11-2 and TRBJ2-3 gives the whole variable domain EAGVAQSPRYKIIEKRQSVAFWCNPISGHATLYWYQQILGQGPKLLIQFQNNGVVDDSQLPKDRFSAERLKGVDSTLKIQPAKLEDSAVYLCASSFGTTTDTQYFGPGTRLTVL.

This chain links TRBV30 with TRBJ2-2; the D gene is possibly TRBD1 (5 bases). Per germline, CDR1 GTSNPN and CDR2 SVGIG (reference sequence). This CDR3 comprises 15 residues. Trimming pared 0 bases from V and 2 bases from J, leaving 10 bases between. The CDR3 here is CAWSVGRANTGELFF. CDR3 coding DNA: TGTGCCTGGAGTGTAGGCAGGGCCAACACCGGGGAGCTGTTTTTT.

This sequence joins TRBV6-4 and TRBJ2-7; D remains unclear. The CDR3 consists of 17 residues. Germline values: CDR1 MRHNA, CDR2 SNTAGT. V lost 0 bases, J lost 2 bases, and 17 bases lay in between. CDR3: CASSDSGKETFTYEQYF. CDR3 DNA: TGTGCCAGCAGTGACTCTGGCAAAGAAACCTTTACCTACGAGCAGTACTTC.

This sequence joins TRBV5-1 and TRBJ2-7, with D perhaps matching TRBD1 (5 bases). Germline loops: CDR1 SGHRS, CDR2 YFSETQ. With 4 bases removed from V and 3 bases from J, the gap between germline ends came to 14 bases. The length of the CDR3 is 14 residues. The CDR3 nucleotides read TGCGCCAGCAGCAGGACAATATCTAACTACGAGCAGTACTTC. Protein: CASSRTISNYEQYF.

This clone was counted between two and nine times. The rearrangement links TRBV28 to TRBJ1-5; the D gene is possibly TRBD1 (5 bases). Between the trimmed V and J ends, which lost 5 bases and 6 bases, there was a span of 8 bases. CDR3 length equals 12 residues. Germline loops: CDR1 MDHEN, CDR2 SYDVKM. In DNA form, the CDR3 reads TGTGCCAGCAGTGTACAGGTTCAGCCCCAGCATTTT. Its translation: CASSVQVQPQHF.